One sample yielded the 17 T cell receptor beta chains listed below, sequenced in a study of beta chain features in type 1 diabetes. Expressed TCRB transcripts were sequenced because the isolated RNA had all been reverse transcribed beforehand. Profiling relied on immunoSEQ multiplex PCR, and the TCRdb table lists in-frame clones only, not all of them. The repertoire has around 500,000 clones, over 10% of them found once; the top ten carry about 0.045%. The sequencing sample was made of naive CD4+ T cells from blood. All receptors come from a woman aged 18-29 years in good health.

This clone was detected a few times. The chain uses TRBV7-9 and TRBJ2-1; the D call may be TRBD1 or TRBD2 (6 bases each). Looked up from germline, CDR1 is SEHNR and CDR2 is FQNEAQ (reference sequence). This CDR3 contains 14 residues. V was shortened by 10 bases and J by 0 bases, with 13 bases between the two germline ends. CDR3 residues: CATGGLSSYNEQFF. In DNA, the CDR3 is TGTGCCACCGGGGGCTTAAGCTCCTACAATGAGCAGTTCTTC.

The rearrangement uses TRBV6-6 and TRBJ2-7; perhaps TRBD2 as D (6 bases). Germline V gene lookup returns CDR1 MNHNY and CDR2 SVGAGI (reference sequence). The CDR3 has 14 amino acids. The V end was cut by 2 bases, the J end by 4 bases, with 12 bases between. The CDR3 DNA reads as TGTGCCAGCAGTTACGCTTTGGCGGGGTACGAGCAGTACGTC. It specifies CASSYALAGYEQYV.

This clone was picked up a small number of times. The rearrangement joins TRBV4-3 to TRBJ2-1, with D uncertain. CDR3 size: 18 residues. V lost 3 bases and J 2 bases, leaving 20 bases between the germline ends. CDR1 and CDR2 from the germline V gene are LGHNA and YSLEER. The CDR3 coding sequence is TGCGCCAGCAGCCACAGCCACCAAAGATGGCAAACCTACAATGAGCAGTTCTTC. Protein: CASSHSHQRWQTYNEQFF.

This sequence joins TRBV9 and TRBJ1-1, with D uncertain. The CDR3 contains 13 residues. The germline gives CDR1 SGDLS, CDR2 YYNGEE. V lost 4 bases to trimming and J lost 4 bases, with 11 bases between them. The CDR3 DNA sequence: TGTGCCAGCAGCCCGAGCGCGTCCACTGAAGCTTTCTTT. This encodes CASSPSASTEAFF.

A single count supports this clone. The CDR3 here is CASSDLLSMNTEAFF. The CDR3 nucleotides read TGTGCCAGCAGCGATCTCCTCTCCATGAACACTGAAGCTTTCTTT. The chain couples TRBV9 to TRBJ1-1, with no clear D. Trimming stripped 3 bases from V and 0 bases from J, with 12 bases between. The V gene's germline CDR1 is SGDLS and CDR2 YYNGEE. CDR3 length equals 15 residues.

Comments on this clone: A read error may account for a junction end that differs from germline. The CDR3 loop reads CSGDPGTSPTF. The CDR3 DNA reads as TGCAGTGGAGATCCCGGGACCTCGCCCACCTTT. This chain uses TRBV20-1 with TRBJ1-1; D perhaps matches TRBD1 (5 bases). This CDR3 is built from 11 residues. Germline V gene lookup returns CDR1 DFQATT and CDR2 SNEGSKA (reference sequence).

For this clone: Possible read error: a much larger clone is one base away. This chain uses TRBV11-2 with TRBJ2-5; D is ambiguous. The V gene lost 5 bases and the J gene lost 3 bases, with 4 bases spanning the gap. Germline V CDR1 and CDR2: SGHAT, FQNNGV. This CDR3 has 11 residues. The CDR3 region has the DNA TGTGCCAGCAGCCCCAAAGAGACCCAGTACTTC. Translation: CASSPKETQYF. The full variable domain, in which reference TRBV11-2 and TRBJ2-5 provide the parts outside the CDR3, is EAGVAQSPRYKIIEKRQSVAFWCNPISGHATLYWYQQILGQGPKLLIQFQNNGVVDDSQLPKDRFSAERLKGVDSTLKIQPAKLEDSAVYLCASSPKETQYFGPGTRLLVL.

V is TRBV14 and J is TRBJ1-1; D ambiguous. Between the trimmed V and J ends, which lost 1 base and 11 bases, there was a span of 8 bases. The germline CDR1 and CDR2 sequences are SGHDN and FVKESK. This CDR3 has 11 residues. The CDR3 reads CASSQGPFAFF. CDR3 in DNA: TGTGCCAGCAGCCAAGGTCCGTTTGCTTTCTTT.

This sequence joins TRBV15 and TRBJ2-7; no firm D call. CDR1 LNHNV and CDR2 YYDKDF come from the germline V gene (reference sequence). Trimming left V 0 bases short and J 5 bases short, with 14 bases between. The CDR3 contains 15 residues. The CDR3 bases are TGTGCCACCAGCAGAGATGCGGACCCCAGAAACGAGCAGTACTTC. This gives the protein CATSRDADPRNEQYF.

The CDR3 region is CASSLVEVQGYTF. The CDR3 DNA follows: TGTGCCAGCAGCTTAGTAGAGGTGCAAGGCTACACCTTC. The chain is built from TRBV7-9 and TRBJ1-2; D remains ambiguous. The germline V and J ends were trimmed by 1 base and 8 bases, with 11 bases remaining between them. The length of the CDR3 is 13 residues. Germline lookup yields CDR1 SEHNR and CDR2 FQNEAQ (reference sequence).

This clone came up a few times. This sequence joins TRBV5-6 and TRBJ1-2; D not resolved. Trimming removed 1 base at V and 8 bases at J, with 12 bases between. The CDR3 sequence is 13 residues long. Germline V lookup: CDR1 SGHDT, CDR2 YYEEEE. DNA of the CDR3: TGTGCCAGCAGCTTGTGGCAGGCGGGAGGCTACACCTTC. It yields the protein CASSLWQAGGYTF.

This clone was observed a handful of times. The rearrangement joins TRBV2 to TRBJ1-2, with 7 bases identical to TRBD1. The CDR3 totals 15 residues. V lost 6 bases and J lost 4; bases outside the gene matches: 11. Germline assignment: CDR1 SNHLY and CDR2 FYNNEI. This chain's CDR3 is CASRMDVAGGYGYTF. CDR3 DNA: TGTGCCAGCAGGATGGACGTGGCAGGGGGCTATGGCTACACCTTC.

In its sample, this clone was seen a few times. This chain uses TRBV28 with TRBJ1-2; D not certain. Per the germline V gene, CDR1 is MDHEN and CDR2 is SYDVKM. This CDR3 spans 11 amino acids. Between the trimmed V and J ends, which lost 6 bases and 7 bases, there was a span of 9 bases. Written as DNA, the CDR3 is TGTGCCAGCAGCTCTAGACTTGGCTACACCTTC. Translated: CASSSRLGYTF.

The rearrangement uses TRBV29-1 and TRBJ1-1; unclear D gene. V was trimmed by 0 bases and J by 1 base, leaving 12 bases between them. The CDR3 runs to 15 residues. Germline V gene lookup returns CDR1 SQVTM and CDR2 ANQGSEA. For the CDR3, the DNA is TGCAGCGTTGAAGATAGTCAGACGAAGAACACTGAAGCTTTCTTT. Translated: CSVEDSQTKNTEAFF.

This clone has more than one count but fewer than ten. The sample contains more than one DNA sequence encoding this CDR3. V gene TRBV30 combines with J gene TRBJ2-7; TRBD2 matches 11 bases. This CDR3 has 13 amino acids. In germline, CDR1 is GTSNPN, CDR2 SVGIG (reference sequence). V lost 5 bases, J lost 1 base, and 1 base stayed unmatched. CDR3 nucleotides: TGTGCCTGGGCTAGCGGGAGGTCCTACGAGCAGTACTTC. Translated, it gives CAWASGRSYEQYF. The entire variable domain, with the rest obtained from reference TRBV30 and TRBJ2-7, is as follows: SQTIHQWPATLVQPVGSPLSLECTVEGTSNPNLYWYRQAAGRGLQLLFYSVGIGQISSEVPQNLSASRPQDRQFILSSKKLLLSDSGFYLCAWASGRSYEQYFGPGTRLTVT.

The genes are TRBV6-5 and TRBJ1-1; D unclear. Germline V CDR1 and CDR2: MNHEY, SVGAGI. The V gene lost 8 bases and the J gene lost 0 bases, with 10 bases spanning the gap. The CDR3 covers 13 residues. CDR3 loop: CASWMSVNTEAFF. The DNA of the CDR3 is TGTGCCAGCTGGATGTCGGTGAACACTGAAGCTTTCTTT.

The rearrangement joins TRBV13 to TRBJ2-1; D is unresolved. Between the trimmed V and J ends, which lost 1 base and 7 bases, there was a span of 11 bases. CDR3 size: 14 residues. Germline CDR1 PRHDT, CDR2 FYEKMQ (reference sequence). The CDR3 is CASSLVPTSNEQFF. CDR3 in DNA: TGTGCCAGCAGCTTAGTCCCAACTTCGAATGAGCAGTTCTTC.